The 13 T cell receptor beta chains below come from one sample, sequenced in a study of neoadjuvant nivolumab and ipilimumab in lung cancer. Profiling relied on immunoSEQ multiplex PCR, and the TCRdb table lists in-frame clones only, not all of them. The profile shows 20,000 to 25,000 clones, 82% of them singletons. The material sequenced was peripheral blood, taken before neoadjuvant nivolumab, alone or with ipilimumab. These receptors all stem from an adult with non-small cell lung cancer.

V and J are TRBV29-1 and TRBJ2-4, with D possibly being TRBD1 or TRBD2 (6 bases each). The V and J ends lost 4 bases and 7 bases respectively, with 14 bases between them. The CDR3 runs 13 residues. Germline assignment: CDR1 SQVTM and CDR2 ANQGSEA. CDR3 DNA: TGCAGCGTTGCCCCGGGGGCGAGTAACATTCAGTACTTC. Amino acids: CSVAPGASNIQYF.

This sequence joins TRBV5-4 and TRBJ1-1; D is unresolved. CDR3 length equals 15 residues. Trimming stripped 0 bases from V and 1 base from J, with 10 bases between. The germline gives CDR1 SGHNT, CDR2 YYREEE (reference sequence). The CDR3 DNA is TGTGCCAGCAGCTTGGATTACAACCGGAACACTGAAGCTTTCTTT. This encodes CASSLDYNRNTEAFF.

Here the CDR3 DNA reads TGTGCCAGCAGCAGAATTGGGCAGAGTAAAATGGATACGCAGTATTTT. This gives the protein CASSRIGQSKMDTQYF. This chain uses TRBV5-5 with TRBJ2-3; D call uncertain. V lost 4 bases, J lost 6 bases, and 21 bases lay in between. The CDR3 covers 16 residues. Germline V lookup: CDR1 SGHKS, CDR2 YYEKEE (reference sequence). The whole variable domain, filled in from reference TRBV5-5 and TRBJ2-3, reads DAGVTQSPTHLIKTRGQQVTLRCSPISGHKSVSWYQQVLGQGPQFIFQYYEKEERGRGNFPDRFSARQFPNYSSELNVNALLLGDSALYLCASSRIGQSKMDTQYFGPGTRLTVL.

The rearrangement uses TRBV6-6 and TRBJ2-1; D gene uncertain. The germline gives CDR1 MNHNY, CDR2 SVGAGI (reference sequence). CDR3 size: 14 residues. Trimming shortened V by 0 bases and J by 4 bases, and 7 bases separated the two germline ends. Written as DNA, the CDR3 is TGTGCCAGCAGTTACTCGCGTGTGTACAATGAGCAGTTCTTC. Residues: CASSYSRVYNEQFF.

This clone has just a few counts. The gene calls are TRBV28 and TRBJ1-2; D gene uncertain. This CDR3 comprises 14 residues. Trimming pared 2 bases from V and 0 bases from J, leaving 7 bases between. Germline loops: CDR1 MDHEN, CDR2 SYDVKM. The CDR3 sequence is CASSLGGANYGYTF. The CDR3 coding sequence is TGTGCCAGCAGTTTAGGAGGAGCTAACTATGGCTACACCTTC.

V and J are TRBV6-5 and TRBJ1-2; D unresolved. V was pared by 5 bases and J by 4 bases, with 14 bases between. The germline V gene encodes CDR1 MNHEY and CDR2 SVGAGI. CDR3 length: 14 amino acids. The CDR3 protein is CASSLGRVSYGYTF. CDR3 DNA sequence: TGTGCCAGCAGTCTAGGGAGAGTGAGCTATGGCTACACCTTC.

The chain joins TRBV7-3 to TRBJ2-7; 10 nucleotides align to TRBD2. V was clipped by 2 bases and J by 4 bases; unmatched bases: 20. The CDR3 has 20 residues. Germline CDR1 and CDR2: SGHTA and FQGTGA. CDR3 sequence (DNA): TGTGCCAGCAGCTTATTGTCTAAGTCACTAGCGGGGCGTGCAGGTTACGAGCAGTACTTC. It translates to CASSLLSKSLAGRAGYEQYF.

The chain joins TRBV27 to TRBJ2-7; D possibly matches TRBD1 or TRBD2 (5 bases each). The CDR3 consists of 15 residues. Per germline, CDR1 MNHEY and CDR2 SMNVEV (reference sequence). V lost 6 bases to trimming and J lost 0 bases, with 15 bases between them. The CDR3 bases are TGTGCCAGCAGCGTTACCGGGACCTACTCCTACGAGCAGTACTTC. Its translation is CASSVTGTYSYEQYF.

This chain links TRBV28 with TRBJ1-1; TRBD1 is a possible D gene (6 bases). The CDR3 consists of 13 residues. In germline, CDR1 is MDHEN, CDR2 SYDVKM. Trimming removed 6 bases from V and 2 bases from J, with 10 bases in between. CDR3 coding DNA: TGTGCCAGCAGAGAGGGGGGAAACACTGAAGCTTTCTTT. It codes for CASREGGNTEAFF.

The chain employs TRBV7-2 and TRBJ1-4, with 7 bases fitting TRBD1. The CDR3 extends over 16 amino acids. Unmatched junction bases numbered 6, after V lost 5 bases and J lost 0 bases. CDR1 SGHTA and CDR2 FQGNSA come from the germline V gene. CDR3 nucleotide sequence: TGTGCCAGCAGCCCACAAACAGGGGCAACTAATGAAAAACTGTTTTTT. Its translation: CASSPQTGATNEKLFF.

The CDR3 nucleotides are TGTGCCAGCTCTCCTGGGACTAGCGGGAGGAGAGAGACCCAGTACTTC. This translates into CASSPGTSGRRETQYF. The gene calls are TRBV18 and TRBJ2-5; 15 bases match TRBD2. J was trimmed by 4 bases and V by 6 bases; bases with no gene match: 6. The V gene's germline CDR1 is KGHSH and CDR2 LQKENI. The CDR3 extends over 16 amino acids.

The chain combines TRBV7-6 with TRBJ2-7, with TRBD2 identical over 8 bases. V shed 5 bases and J 0 bases; nucleotides not matched to a gene: 9. Germline CDR1 SGHVS, CDR2 FNYEAQ. This CDR3 spans 16 amino acids. The DNA of the CDR3 is TGTGCCAGCAGCGAACTTCAAGCGGGGGCCTCCTACGAGCAGTACTTC. It translates to CASSELQAGASYEQYF.

This chain joins TRBV11-2 and TRBJ1-1; unclear D gene. V shed 10 bases and J shed 13 bases, with 28 bases lying between them. The germline gives CDR1 SGHAT, CDR2 FQNNGV. The CDR3 is made up of 14 amino acids. The CDR3 sequence is CATRLLLIGHPLFF. The CDR3 DNA reads TGTGCCACCCGGCTCCTCCTCATCGGCCATCCCCTTTTCTTT.